The 6 T cell receptor beta chains below were found in one sample sequenced in a study of technical replicates of blood from a handful of donors. Assay used: immunoSEQ multiplex PCR; TCRdb lists only in-frame clones, some missing. The sample lists over 65,000 clones; approximately 96% were seen once. Sequencing was done on a sample of T cells isolated from PBMCs. All receptors derive from a human donor in good health.

The genes are TRBV5-1 and TRBJ2-2; 9 positions match TRBD1. Germline assignment: CDR1 SGHRS and CDR2 YFSETQ. The CDR3 sequence is 15 residues long. Germline trimming cut 0 bases from V and 3 bases from J; bases unmatched to any gene: 0. CDR3 coding DNA: TGCGCCAGCAGCTTGGGACAGGGGGACACCGGGGAGCTGTTTTTT. Its protein product is CASSLGQGDTGELFF.

The CDR3, as DNA: TGTGCCGATAGACTAGCGATGGCAGATACGCAGTATTTT. Its protein is CADRLAMADTQYF. J is TRBJ2-3 and V is TRBV2, with 8 bases matching TRBD2. Germline-derived CDR1 and CDR2 are SNHLY and FYNNEI. Germline trimming cut 11 bases from V and 4 bases from J; bases unmatched to any gene: 8. The CDR3 runs to 13 residues.

Ten or more counts support this clone. Other DNA variants within this sample encode the same CDR3. This chain's CDR3 is CASSSGHSGNTIYF. CDR3 nucleotide sequence: TGTGCCAGCAGCTCGGGACACTCTGGAAACACCATATATTTT. The chain uses TRBV11-2 and TRBJ1-3; a possible D gene is TRBD1 (6 bases). The CDR3 has 14 residues. The germline gives CDR1 SGHAT, CDR2 FQNNGV. The ends were cut back, 4 bases at V and 0 bases at J, with 7 bases in the middle.

The chain joins TRBV5-4 to TRBJ2-6; 7 nucleotides match TRBD1. Trimming took 3 bases from V and 1 from J; bases not matched to a gene: 4. Germline CDR1 SGHNT, CDR2 YYREEE (reference sequence). This CDR3 contains 16 residues. The CDR3 protein is CASSSLTGSGANVLTF. The CDR3 DNA reads TGTGCCAGCAGCTCCTTGACAGGGTCTGGGGCCAACGTCCTGACTTTC.

This chain joins TRBV29-1 and TRBJ2-7, with a tentative D call TRBD1 (6 bases). Trimming left V 7 bases short and J 5 bases short, with 18 bases between. This CDR3 has 13 residues. Germline V gives CDR1 SQVTM, CDR2 ANQGSEA. The CDR3 DNA sequence: TGCAGCGCCGAGGACTGGACAGATCACGAGCAGTACTTC. Amino acids: CSAEDWTDHEQYF.

This chain uses TRBV4-1 with TRBJ2-5; tentative D call: TRBD1 (6 bases). Deletions cut 6 bases from V and 5 bases from J, with 19 bases between. The germline V gene has CDR1 MGHRA and CDR2 YSYEKL. This CDR3 contains 15 residues. The CDR3 loop reads CASSAGAGIRETQYF. The CDR3 nucleotides read TGCGCCAGCAGTGCAGGGGCGGGTATAAGGGAGACCCAGTACTTC.